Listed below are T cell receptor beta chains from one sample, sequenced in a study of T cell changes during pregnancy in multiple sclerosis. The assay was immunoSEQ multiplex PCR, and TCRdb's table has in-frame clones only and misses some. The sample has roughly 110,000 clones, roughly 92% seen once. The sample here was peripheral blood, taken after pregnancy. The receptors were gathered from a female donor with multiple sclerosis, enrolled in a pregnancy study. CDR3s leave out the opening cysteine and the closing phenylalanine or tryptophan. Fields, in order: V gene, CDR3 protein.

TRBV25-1	ASSEDSFSSGNTIY
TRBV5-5	ASSLDRGNQPQH
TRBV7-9	ASSLVTGAGETQY
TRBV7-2	ASSQDRGEEKLF
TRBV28	ASSSWTSGRVSYEQY
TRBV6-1	ASRTGGSGEQY
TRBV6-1	ASTRQSNQPQH
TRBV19	ASSPLAGGPIGELF
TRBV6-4	ASSERPSGYNEQF
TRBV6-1	ASSAMGLAYNEQF
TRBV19	ASSPDREADTEAF
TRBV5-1	ASSPIRGTNNTGELF
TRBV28	ASKEPRISGYT
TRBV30	AWGSGDGGYT
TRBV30	AWIRTRRTEAF
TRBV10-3	AISESLTSGNQPQH
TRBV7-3	ASSLTAGGVHEQF
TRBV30	AWSPAQDRAT
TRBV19	ASSIRRGQGEDTGELF
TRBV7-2	ASSSYRGSNQPQH
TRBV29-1	SGGGQGYNEQF
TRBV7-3	ASSSRTGGTDEQF
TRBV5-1	ASSLVQVSNTEAF
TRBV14	ASSRTGTGLRSETQY
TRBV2	ASSLWGLREKLF
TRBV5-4	ASSFRTANQPQH
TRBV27	ASSLVASRELF
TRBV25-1	ASGTGGRNTIY
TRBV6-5	ASSYSYNPYEQY
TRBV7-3	ASSLGTGDGYT
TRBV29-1	SVEVEGQGYEQY
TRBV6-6	ASSADRTKADTQY
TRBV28	ASSLPHRVQETQY
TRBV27	ASSLRALGTEAF
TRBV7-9	ASSRSGADNQPQH
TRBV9	ASSAGQSSTDTQY
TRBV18	ASSTGANYEQY